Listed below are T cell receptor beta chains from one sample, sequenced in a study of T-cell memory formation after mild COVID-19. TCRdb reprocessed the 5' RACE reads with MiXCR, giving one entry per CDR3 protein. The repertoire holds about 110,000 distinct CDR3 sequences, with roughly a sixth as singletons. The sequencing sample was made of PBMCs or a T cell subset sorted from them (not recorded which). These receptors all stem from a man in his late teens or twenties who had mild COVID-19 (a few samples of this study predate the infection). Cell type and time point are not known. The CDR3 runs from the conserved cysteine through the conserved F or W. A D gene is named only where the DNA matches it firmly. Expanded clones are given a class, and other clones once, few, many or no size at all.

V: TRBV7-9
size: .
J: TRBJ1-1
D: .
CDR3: CASSLGTQIEAFF
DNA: TGTGCCAGCAGCTTAGGAACCCAGATTGAAGCTTTCTTT

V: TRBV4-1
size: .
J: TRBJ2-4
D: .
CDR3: CASSLGGTKNIQYF
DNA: TGCGCCAGCAGCCTTGGGGGTACCAAAAACATTCAGTACTTC

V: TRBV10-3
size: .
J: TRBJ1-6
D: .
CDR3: CAISEMETGNSPLHF
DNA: TGTGCCATCAGTGAGATGGAGACCGGAAATTCACCCCTCCACTTT

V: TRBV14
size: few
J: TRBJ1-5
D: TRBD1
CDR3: CASSSGTGGNQPQHF
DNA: TGTGCCAGCAGCTCCGGGACAGGGGGCAATCAGCCCCAGCATTTT

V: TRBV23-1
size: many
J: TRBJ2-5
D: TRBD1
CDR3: CASRSGTEHQETQYF
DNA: TGCGCCAGCAGATCCGGGACAGAACATCAAGAGACCCAGTACTTC

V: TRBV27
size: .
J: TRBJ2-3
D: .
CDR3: CASSSYAWRAGVSDTQYF
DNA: TGTGCCAGCAGTTCGTACGCCTGGCGAGCGGGCGTCTCAGATACGCAGTATTTT

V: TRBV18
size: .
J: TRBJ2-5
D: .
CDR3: CASSPLKETQYF
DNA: TGTGCCAGCTCACCCCTAAAAGAGACCCAGTACTTC

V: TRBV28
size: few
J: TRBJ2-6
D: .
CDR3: CASSSTSGANVLTF
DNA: TGTGCCAGCAGTTCCACCTCTGGGGCCAACGTCCTGACTTTC

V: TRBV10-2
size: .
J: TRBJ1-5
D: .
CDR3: CASRDGHSNQPQHF
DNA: TGCGCCAGCAGGGACGGCCATAGCAATCAGCCCCAGCATTTT

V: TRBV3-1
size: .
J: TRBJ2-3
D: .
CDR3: CASSHLANPDTQYF
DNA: TGTGCCAGCAGCCATTTGGCTAACCCAGATACGCAGTATTTT

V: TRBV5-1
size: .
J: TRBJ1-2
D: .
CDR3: CASSLGQNGYTF
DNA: TGCGCCAGCAGCTTGGGACAGAATGGCTACACCTTC

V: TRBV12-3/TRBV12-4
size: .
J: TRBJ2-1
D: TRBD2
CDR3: CASSPGGAGSYNEQFF
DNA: TGTGCCAGCAGCCCCGGGGGGGCGGGCTCCTACAATGAGCAGTTCTTC

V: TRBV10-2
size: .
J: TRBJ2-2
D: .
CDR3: CASSSSRLTGELFF
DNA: TGCGCCAGCAGTTCGTCTAGGTTGACCGGGGAGCTGTTTTTT

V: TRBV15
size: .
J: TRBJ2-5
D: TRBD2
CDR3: CATSRGLAGAQETQYF
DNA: TGTGCCACCAGCAGAGGGCTAGCGGGGGCCCAAGAGACCCAGTACTTC

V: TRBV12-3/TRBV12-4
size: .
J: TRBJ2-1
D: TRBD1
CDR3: CASSIDRGYYNEQFF
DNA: TGTGCCAGCAGTATAGACAGGGGGTACTACAATGAGCAGTTCTTC

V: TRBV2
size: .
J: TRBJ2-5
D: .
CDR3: CASSVQPGETQYF
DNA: TGTGCCAGCAGTGTACAACCTGGGGAGACCCAGTACTTC

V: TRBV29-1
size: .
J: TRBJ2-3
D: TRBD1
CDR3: CSARQGLRADTQYF
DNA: TGCAGCGCCAGACAGGGGCTTAGGGCAGATACGCAGTATTTT

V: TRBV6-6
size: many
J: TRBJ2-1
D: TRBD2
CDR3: CASSSPPTSGALNEQFF
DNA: TGTGCCAGCAGTTCCCCTCCGACTAGCGGGGCCCTTAATGAGCAGTTCTTC

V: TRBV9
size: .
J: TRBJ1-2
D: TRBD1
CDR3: CASSVNAGGTGYTF
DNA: TGTGCCAGCAGCGTTAACGCAGGGGGGACTGGCTACACCTTC

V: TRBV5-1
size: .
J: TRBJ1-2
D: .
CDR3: CASRSTPGQEGGYTF
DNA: TGCGCCAGCCGATCTACCCCGGGCCAAGAGGGTGGCTACACCTTC

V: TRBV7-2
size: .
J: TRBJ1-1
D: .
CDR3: CASSLYTVQNTEAFF
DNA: TGTGCCAGCAGCTTATATACGGTACAGAACACTGAAGCTTTCTTT

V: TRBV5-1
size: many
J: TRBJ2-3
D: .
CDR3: CASSLEGLTDTQYF
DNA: TGCGCCAGCAGCTTGGAGGGATTAACAGATACGCAGTATTTT

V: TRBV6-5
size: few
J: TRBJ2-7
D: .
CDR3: CASTDPRGQYF
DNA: TGTGCCAGCACTGACCCGCGAGGGCAGTACTTC

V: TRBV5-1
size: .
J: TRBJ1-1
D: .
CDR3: CASSLRQVGNTEAFF
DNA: TGCGCCAGCAGCTTAAGACAGGTGGGGAACACTGAAGCTTTCTTT

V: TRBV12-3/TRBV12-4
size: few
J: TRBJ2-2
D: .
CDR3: CASSPWGPPGELFF
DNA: TGTGCCAGCAGCCCCTGGGGGCCACCCGGGGAGCTGTTTTTT

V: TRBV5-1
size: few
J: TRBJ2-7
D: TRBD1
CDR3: CASSLMDRDGEQYF
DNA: TGCGCCAGCAGCTTGATGGACAGGGACGGCGAGCAGTACTTC

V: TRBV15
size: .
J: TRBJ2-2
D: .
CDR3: CATSSPGGPGELFF
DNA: TGTGCCACCAGCAGCCCCGGGGGCCCCGGGGAGCTGTTTTTT

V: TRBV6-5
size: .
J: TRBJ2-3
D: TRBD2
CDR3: CASSYSPASGGPDTQYF
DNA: TGTGCCAGCAGTTACTCACCGGCTAGCGGGGGGCCGGATACGCAGTATTTT

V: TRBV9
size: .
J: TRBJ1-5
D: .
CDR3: CASSVASGGPQHF
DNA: TGTGCCAGCAGCGTAGCTTCCGGGGGGCCCCAGCATTTT

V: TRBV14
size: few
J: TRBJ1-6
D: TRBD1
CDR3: CASSRDSYNSPLHF
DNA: TGTGCCAGCAGTAGGGACAGCTATAATTCACCCCTCCACTTT

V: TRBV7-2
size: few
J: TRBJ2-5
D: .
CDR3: CASSPGHQETQYF
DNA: TGTGCCAGCAGCCCCGGGCACCAAGAGACCCAGTACTTC

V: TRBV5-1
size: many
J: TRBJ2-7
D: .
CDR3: CASSLVTDRDEQYF
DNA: TGCGCCAGCAGCTTGGTTACAGATAGGGACGAGCAGTACTTC

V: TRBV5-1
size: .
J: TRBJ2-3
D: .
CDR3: CASSFGEGTDTQYF
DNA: TGCGCCAGCAGCTTCGGGGAAGGCACAGATACGCAGTATTTT

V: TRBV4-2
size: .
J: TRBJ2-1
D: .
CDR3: CASSQDAAVYNEQFF
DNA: TGTGCCAGCAGCCAAGATGCGGCAGTCTACAATGAGCAGTTCTTC

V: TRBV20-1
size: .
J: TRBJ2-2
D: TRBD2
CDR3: CSARDQASGGTGELFF
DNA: TGCAGTGCTAGAGATCAGGCTAGCGGGGGCACCGGGGAGCTGTTTTTT

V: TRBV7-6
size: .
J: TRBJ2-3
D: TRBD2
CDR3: CASSSGASGGGLTDTQYF
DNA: TGTGCCAGCAGCTCGGGGGCTAGCGGGGGGGGTCTCACAGATACGCAGTATTTT

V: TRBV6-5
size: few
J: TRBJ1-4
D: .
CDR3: CASSYYGGLGEKLFF
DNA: TGTGCCAGCAGTTACTATGGGGGACTCGGTGAAAAACTGTTTTTT

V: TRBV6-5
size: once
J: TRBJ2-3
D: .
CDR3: CASSYSGPRTDLGDTQYF
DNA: TGTGCCAGCAGTTACTCGGGCCCCAGGACAGACCTGGGAGATACGCAGTATTTT

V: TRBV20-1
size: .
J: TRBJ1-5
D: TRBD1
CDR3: CSAYGTGGQPQHF
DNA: TGCAGTGCTTACGGGACAGGGGGGCAGCCCCAGCATTTT

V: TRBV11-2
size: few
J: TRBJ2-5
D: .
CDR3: CASSPLGDQETQYF
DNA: TGTGCCAGCAGCCCCCTGGGAGACCAAGAGACCCAGTACTTC

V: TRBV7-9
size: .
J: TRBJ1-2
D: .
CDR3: CASSLTEDYGYTF
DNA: TGTGCCAGCAGCCTGACGGAAGACTATGGCTACACCTTC

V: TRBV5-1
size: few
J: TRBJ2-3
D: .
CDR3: CASSVDPAGTDTQYF
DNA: TGCGCCAGCAGCGTAGACCCAGCCGGCACAGATACGCAGTATTTT

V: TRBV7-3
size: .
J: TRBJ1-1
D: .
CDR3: CASSFSGITEAFF
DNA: TGTGCCAGCAGCTTCTCAGGGATCACTGAAGCTTTCTTT

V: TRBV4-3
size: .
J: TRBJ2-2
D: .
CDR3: CASSQDLKGSTGELFF
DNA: TGCGCCAGCAGCCAAGATCTCAAAGGAAGCACCGGGGAGCTGTTTTTT

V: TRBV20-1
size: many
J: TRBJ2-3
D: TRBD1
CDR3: CSATGAGQGGDTQYF
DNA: TGCAGTGCTACCGGAGCGGGACAGGGCGGAGATACGCAGTATTTT

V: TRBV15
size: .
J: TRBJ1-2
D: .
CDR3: CATSRDLRRGYTF
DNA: TGTGCCACCAGCAGAGATTTACGTCGGGGCTACACCTTC

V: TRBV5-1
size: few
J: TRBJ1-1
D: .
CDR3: CASSLVGAGTEAFF
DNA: TGCGCCAGCAGCTTGGTCGGGGCGGGGACTGAAGCTTTCTTT

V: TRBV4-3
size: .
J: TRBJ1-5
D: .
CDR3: CASSQDVGDTQPQHF
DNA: TGCGCCAGCAGCCAAGATGTAGGGGACACTCAGCCCCAGCATTTT

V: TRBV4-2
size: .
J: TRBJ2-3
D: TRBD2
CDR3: CASSQASERGLWGGTDTQYF
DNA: TGTGCCAGCAGCCAAGCATCGGAGCGGGGGCTTTGGGGAGGCACAGATACGCAGTATTTT

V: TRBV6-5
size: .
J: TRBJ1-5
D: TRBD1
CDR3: CASRTTGGPQHF
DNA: TGTGCCAGCAGAACAACAGGGGGCCCCCAGCATTTT

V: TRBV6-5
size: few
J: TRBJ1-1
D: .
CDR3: CASSLQLNGTEAFF
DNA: TGTGCCAGCAGTTTGCAGCTAAACGGCACTGAAGCTTTCTTT

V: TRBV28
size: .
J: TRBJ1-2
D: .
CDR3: CASSWAGYYGYTF
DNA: TGTGCCAGCAGCTGGGCAGGGTACTATGGCTACACCTTC

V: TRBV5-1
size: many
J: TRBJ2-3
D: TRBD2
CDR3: CASSLSGGADITQYF
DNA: TGCGCCAGCAGCTTGAGCGGGGGGGCCGATATTACGCAGTATTTT

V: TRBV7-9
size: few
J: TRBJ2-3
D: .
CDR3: CASSLAGRNRDTQYF
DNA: TGTGCCAGCAGCTTAGCGGGGAGGAATAGGGATACGCAGTATTTT

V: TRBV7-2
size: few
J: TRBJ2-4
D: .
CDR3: CASSLSVGMEGIQYF
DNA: TGTGCCAGCAGCTTATCGGTTGGGATGGAGGGCATTCAGTACTTC

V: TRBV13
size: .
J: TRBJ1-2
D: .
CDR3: CASSWDNYGYTF
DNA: TGTGCCAGCAGCTGGGACAACTATGGCTACACCTTC

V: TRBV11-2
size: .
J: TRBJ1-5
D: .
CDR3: CASSLPQDRPMVFPQHF
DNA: TGTGCCAGCAGCTTACCACAAGACCGCCCTATGGTTTTTCCCCAGCATTTT

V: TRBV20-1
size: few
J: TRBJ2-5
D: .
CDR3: CSARGSRSYQETQYF
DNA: TGCAGTGCTAGAGGGTCGCGGAGCTACCAAGAGACCCAGTACTTC

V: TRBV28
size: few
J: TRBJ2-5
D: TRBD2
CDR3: CASRKGTSGLETQYF
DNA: TGTGCCAGCAGAAAAGGGACTAGCGGGCTGGAGACCCAGTACTTC

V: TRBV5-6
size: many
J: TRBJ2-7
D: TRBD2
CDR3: CASSGGGAYEQYF
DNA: TGTGCCAGCAGCGGCGGGGGGGCTTACGAGCAGTACTTC